Below are 30 T cell receptor beta chains sequenced from a single sample in a study of CD8 T cells in ankylosing spondylitis (dated by TCRdb to 2016 to 2017). Library preparation employed 5' RACE. Sequencing instrument: Illumina HiSeq 2500. The public reads were run again by TCRdb, first through fastp at Q25 and then through MiXCR, and only productive beta chains were kept. Here each entry gathers all rows of one CDR3 protein and keeps the most common genes and DNA. The sample profile shows about 140,000 distinct CDR3 sequences; under 35% of them were found once. Of the sample, 6% is held by the ten largest clones. The sequenced sample consisted of synovial fluid, either unsorted or a sorted T cell fraction (not recorded which). Every receptor here comes from a male donor with ankylosing spondylitis.

There are a few counts of this clonotype. The chain is built from TRBV27 and TRBJ2-1; TRBD1 agrees at 10 bases. The CDR3 spans 17 residues. Per germline, CDR1 MNHEY and CDR2 SMNVEV (reference sequence). V trimming: 4 bases; J trimming: 6 bases; junction bases outside the gene matches: 12. CDR3 region: CASSSARPDRGRNEQFF. Here the CDR3 DNA reads TGTGCCAGCAGTTCGGCGCGTCCAGACAGGGGGCGCAATGAGCAGTTCTTC.

This chain connects TRBV27 to TRBJ2-7, with TRBD1 matching over 11 bases. Unmatched junction bases numbered 1, after V lost 3 bases and J lost 0 bases. The CDR3 consists of 15 residues. The germline gives CDR1 MNHEY, CDR2 SMNVEV (reference sequence). The CDR3 loop is CASSFGTGGSYEQYF. DNA for the CDR3: TGTGCCAGCAGTTTTGGGACAGGGGGCTCCTACGAGCAGTACTTC.

The chain combines TRBV21-1 with TRBJ1-1; TRBD1, the table's D call, lacks a check against the DNA. TRBV21-1 constitutes a pseudogene. This CDR3 comprises 15 residues. For the CDR3, the DNA is TGTGCCAGCCCCAGGGGGGGGCCTATAAGCACTGAAGCTTTCTTT. Translating gives CASPRGGPISTEAFF.

The CDR3, as DNA: TGTGCCTACGGACAGAGCCACGAGCAGTACTTC. This codes for CAYGQSHEQYF. The chain has TRBV30 and TRBJ2-7, with D tentatively TRBD1 (6 bases). CDR3 length: 11 residues. Trimming pared 7 bases from V and 5 bases from J, leaving 12 bases between. Germline CDR1 is GTSNPN and CDR2 is SVGIG (reference sequence).

Notes on this clonotype: A single base separates this from a much larger clone, so it may be a read error. The chain joins TRBV20-1 to TRBJ1-1; D may be TRBD1 (6 bases). The germline V gene has CDR1 DFQATT and CDR2 SNEGSKA (reference sequence). The CDR3 is 16 residues long. The CDR3, as DNA: TGCTGTGCTAGAGGGGGGAGGGCTCAGCGGAACACTGAAGCTTTCTTT. This encodes CCARGGRAQRNTEAFF.

This clonotype has only a few counts. J is TRBJ1-3 and V is TRBV20-1, with D hard to call. The CDR3 runs to 14 residues. Germline assignment: CDR1 DFQATT and CDR2 SNEGSKA (reference sequence). Trimming cost V 2 bases and J 1 base, with 9 bases left between them. The CDR3 is CSARQPSSGNTIYF. The CDR3 DNA reads TGCAGTGCTAGACAGCCGAGTTCTGGAAACACCATATATTTT.

Worth noting for this clonotype: This may be a read error: a much more frequent sequence differs by one nucleotide. The chain employs TRBV10-3 and TRBJ2-5; D is perhaps TRBD1 or TRBD2 (5 bases each). This CDR3 region has 13 residues. CDR1 is ENHRY, CDR2 SYGVKD, per germline. The CDR3 here is CASGETGRETQYF. Here the CDR3 DNA reads TGTGCGTCAGGTGAGACGGGGCGAGAGACCCAGTACTTC.

This clonotype was seen more than once but under ten times. This chain links TRBV6-5 with TRBJ1-2, with D possibly TRBD1 on 5 matching bases. The germline V gene encodes CDR1 MNHEY and CDR2 SVGAGI. Trimming shortened V by 0 bases and J by 7 bases, and 15 bases separated the two germline ends. The CDR3 loop spans 15 amino acids. The CDR3 nucleotides read TGTGCCAGCAGTTACTCTGGGGCCTACCTGGCTGGCTACACCTTC. This codes for CASSYSGAYLAGYTF.

CDR3 DNA: TGTGCCAGCAGTTTGCAGGGGATCTGCGAGCAGTACTTC. Amino acid sequence: CASSLQGICEQYF. This chain uses TRBV28 with TRBJ2-7, with a tentative D call TRBD1 (6 bases). This CDR3 has 13 residues. Germline V lookup: CDR1 MDHEN, CDR2 SYDVKM. Trimming shortened V by 3 bases and J by 6 bases, and 12 bases separated the two germline ends. The complete variable domain, with remaining parts taken from reference TRBV28 and TRBJ2-7, reads DVKVTQSSRYLVKRTGEKVFLECVQDMDHENMFWYRQDPGLGLRLIYFSYDVKMKEKGDIPEGYSVSREKKERFSLILESASTNQTSMYLCASSLQGICEQYFGPGTRLTVT.

V and J are TRBV5-5 and TRBJ2-3, with 13 bases fitting TRBD2. The CDR3 runs to 16 residues. With 3 bases clipped from V and 4 bases from J, the junction kept 5 bases outside the gene matches. Germline loops: CDR1 SGHKS, CDR2 YYEKEE (reference sequence). Here the CDR3 reads CASSSRTSGGADTQYF. In DNA form, the CDR3 reads TGTGCCAGCAGCTCAAGGACTAGCGGGGGTGCAGATACGCAGTATTTT.

This clonotype has only a few counts. The chain has TRBV14 and TRBJ2-3; tentative D call: TRBD2 (6 bases). The germline gives CDR1 SGHDN, CDR2 FVKESK. This CDR3 contains 18 residues. V shed 4 bases and J shed 5 bases, with 25 bases lying between them. The CDR3 is CASSPFAGSGSSRDTQYF. The CDR3 coding sequence is TGTGCCAGCAGCCCATTCGCGGGTAGCGGAAGTTCCAGAGATACGCAGTATTTT. The full variable domain, completed using reference TRBV14 and TRBJ2-3, is EAGVTQFPSHSVIEKGQTVTLRCDPISGHDNLYWYRRVMGKEIKFLLHFVKESKQDESGMPNNRFLAERTGGTYSTLKVQPAELEDSGVYFCASSPFAGSGSSRDTQYFGPGTRLTVL.

The gene calls are TRBV18 and TRBJ2-2, with D tentatively TRBD1 or TRBD2 (5 bases each). CDR3 length equals 16 residues. Germline V gene data show CDR1 as KGHSH and CDR2 as LQKENI. V was shortened by 0 bases and J by 2 bases, with 10 bases between the two germline ends. CDR3 region: CASSPPGPGNTGELFF. CDR3 sequence (DNA): TGTGCCAGCTCACCACCGGGACCCGGTAACACCGGGGAGCTGTTTTTT.

The chain employs TRBV5-1 and TRBJ2-7, with 7 positions matching TRBD2. The CDR3 has 15 residues. V lost 2 bases, J lost 2 bases, and 7 bases stayed unmatched. CDR1 is SGHRS and CDR2 is YFSETQ in the germline V gene. The CDR3 region is CASSFSGDGPYEQYF. As DNA, the CDR3 is TGCGCCAGCAGCTTCAGCGGGGACGGACCCTACGAGCAGTACTTC.

The J gene is TRBJ2-5, the V gene TRBV18, with TRBD2 identical over 7 bases. The CDR3 is 14 residues long. CDR1 and CDR2 from the germline V gene are KGHSH and LQKENI. V gave up 5 bases and J gave up 5 bases; unmatched junction bases: 8. CDR3 loop: CASSSFGTKETQYF. The CDR3 DNA is TGTGCCAGCTCAAGCTTTGGGACTAAGGAGACCCAGTACTTC.

The V gene is TRBV28, the J gene TRBJ2-7; D gene uncertain. Germline-derived CDR1 and CDR2 are MDHEN and SYDVKM. There are 13 residues in the CDR3. V was pared by 8 bases and J by 3 bases, with 14 bases between. The CDR3: CASWAPPGYEQYF. In DNA form, the CDR3 reads TGTGCCAGCTGGGCGCCGCCGGGCTACGAGCAGTACTTC.

V usage is TRBV7-6 and J usage is TRBJ2-2; D might be TRBD2 (6 bases). Trimming took off 5 bases at V and 1 base at J, with 8 bases between the two ends. This CDR3 spans 14 amino acids. CDR1 and CDR2 from the germline V gene are SGHVS and FNYEAQ. The CDR3 region is CASSGSGNTGELFF. CDR3 DNA: TGTGCCAGCAGCGGTAGCGGGAACACCGGGGAGCTGTTTTTT.

This rearrangement joins TRBV7-9 to TRBJ2-3; D is uncertain. Trimming removed 7 bases at V and 1 base at J, with 9 bases between. From germline, CDR1 is SEHNR and CDR2 FQNEAQ (reference sequence). The CDR3 is made up of 13 amino acids. CDR3 nucleotide sequence: TGTGCCAGCACCTTCGGAGGCACAGATACGCAGTATTTT. Its translation: CASTFGGTDTQYF.

Comments on this clonotype: The germline gene is not matched at one end of the junction; a read error may be the cause. The rearrangement links TRBV18 to TRBJ1-2; TRBD1 might be the D (6 bases). CDR1 KGHSH and CDR2 LQKENI come from the germline V gene. The CDR3 length is 14 residues. CDR3 protein: CASSPVSGVHGYSF. The CDR3 nucleotides read TGTGCCAGCTCACCAGTTTCAGGGGTGCATGGCTACTCCTTC.

This clonotype was detected a few times. The chain combines TRBV5-1 with TRBJ1-2; no definite D call. There are 14 residues in the CDR3. V dropped 0 bases and J dropped 8 bases, with 14 bases sitting between them. CDR1 is SGHRS and CDR2 is YFSETQ in the germline V gene. CDR3 nucleotide sequence: TGCGCCAGCAGCTTGGACCTGACCGCGGGAGGCTACACCTTC. It encodes CASSLDLTAGGYTF.

Only a few counts were recorded for this clonotype. Mismatch with germline at one junction end may stem from a read error. The V and J genes are TRBV25-1 and TRBJ2-7, with a possible D match to TRBD1 (6 bases). Germline loops: CDR1 MGHDK, CDR2 SYGVNS. The CDR3 has 15 amino acids. The CDR3 region is CASSEWGPPTDSTVF. The CDR3 DNA reads TGTGCCAGCAGTGAATGGGGGCCCCCCACTGACTCGACAGTCTTC.

This clonotype has only a few counts. The J gene is TRBJ2-5, the V gene TRBV2, with 9 bases that match TRBD2. V shed 4 bases and J 0 bases; nucleotides not matched to a gene: 3. CDR1 and CDR2 from the germline V gene are SNHLY and FYNNEI. The CDR3 runs 15 residues. The CDR3 is CASSVSGGYQETQYF. In DNA form, the CDR3 reads TGTGCCAGCAGTGTTAGCGGGGGATACCAAGAGACCCAGTACTTC.

This clonotype showed up just a few times. The chain is built from TRBV27 and TRBJ2-1, with D possibly TRBD1 on 6 matching bases. V lost 6 bases and J 9 bases, leaving 15 bases between the germline ends. Germline V CDR1 and CDR2: MNHEY, SMNVEV (reference sequence). The CDR3 has 13 amino acids. The CDR3 coding sequence is TGTGCCAGCAGCACACAGGGTTCTGTTGAGCAGTTCTTC. Translation: CASSTQGSVEQFF.

In this sample, this clonotype turned up a few times. The chain uses TRBV29-1 and TRBJ2-1, with TRBD1 matching 7 bases. V was pared by 6 bases and J by 0 bases, with 8 bases of the junction left unmatched. Per the germline V gene, CDR1 is SQVTM and CDR2 is ANQGSEA. This CDR3 is 15 amino acids long. CDR3 in DNA: TGCAGCGTGGTCCCGGGACAGAGCTCCTACAATGAGCAGTTCTTC. Translated, it gives CSVVPGQSSYNEQFF.

This clonotype was counted only a few times. One end of the junction is discordant with germline, which a read error may explain. This sequence joins TRBV12-3 or TRBV12-4 and TRBJ2-2; D is uncertain. The CDR3 has 12 residues. The CDR3 protein is CASSLITRELFF. The CDR3 coding sequence is TGTGCCAGCAGTTTAATCACCAGGGAGCTGTTTTTT.

The V and J genes are TRBV5-1 and TRBJ1-1; no firm D call. The ends were cut back, 3 bases at V and 7 bases at J, with 16 bases in the middle. Looked up from germline, CDR1 is SGHRS and CDR2 is YFSETQ. There are 14 residues in the CDR3. In DNA, the CDR3 is TGCGCCAGCAGCTCCGACGACCAATACTTTGAAGCTTTCTTT. Protein sequence: CASSSDDQYFEAFF.

The rearrangement links TRBV20-1 to TRBJ2-3; TRBD2 aligns across 13 bases. J lost 4 bases, V lost 6 bases, and 7 bases had no gene match. The germline V gene has CDR1 DFQATT and CDR2 SNEGSKA (reference sequence). The CDR3 totals 15 residues. This CDR3 is CSATIGLAGADTQYF. CDR3 nucleotides: TGCAGTGCCACAATCGGACTAGCGGGAGCAGATACGCAGTATTTT.

This clonotype was counted at least ten times. This chain joins TRBV3-1 and TRBJ2-7, with a tentative D call TRBD2 (6 bases). This CDR3 is 16 amino acids long. Germline values: CDR1 LGHDT, CDR2 YNNKEL (reference sequence). Trimming cost V 0 bases and J 2 bases, with 14 bases left between them. CDR3: CASSQDREEQPYEQYF. CDR3 coding DNA: TGTGCCAGCAGCCAAGATAGGGAGGAGCAACCCTACGAGCAGTACTTC.

Many counts were recorded for this clonotype. The chain combines TRBV5-6 with TRBJ2-4; TRBD2 is a possible D gene (6 bases). The germline V and J ends were trimmed by 1 base and 6 bases, with 14 bases remaining between them. CDR3 size: 15 residues. CDR1 SGHDT and CDR2 YYEEEE come from the germline V gene. For the CDR3, the DNA is TGTGCCAGCAGCTTGCGCGCGGGGTTTGGAAACATTCAGTACTTC. This codes for CASSLRAGFGNIQYF.

The chain recombines TRBV20-1 with TRBJ1-1; tentatively, D is TRBD1 (5 bases). The germline gives CDR1 DFQATT, CDR2 SNEGSKA (reference sequence). Trimming pared 3 bases from V and 6 bases from J, leaving 5 bases between. The CDR3 is 10 residues long. The CDR3 DNA reads as TGCAGTGCTAGGGGGGCTGAAGCTTTCTTT. Amino acid sequence: CSARGAEAFF.

The chain employs TRBV29-1 and TRBJ2-7, with D uncertain. The CDR3 contains 12 residues. Germline CDR1 and CDR2: SQVTM and ANQGSEA. Trimming removed 4 bases at V and 3 bases at J, with 10 bases between. The CDR3 DNA reads as TGCAGCGTTGGGTGCGAGTTCTACGAGCAGTACTTC. This encodes CSVGCEFYEQYF.